This entry describes one T cell receptor beta chain. The sample belongs to a study of shared clonotypes between healthy human individuals. The donors, all of them Caucasian adults, lived in Nashville, Tennessee. It was around 180 ng DNA, 33,000 or so T cell genomes, that sorted-subset replicate PCRs used. Profiling relied on immunoSEQ multiplex PCR, and the TCRdb table lists in-frame clones only, not all of them. This sample has 1,500,000 or so clones, with roughly 96% found just once. This clonotype was sampled from a man aged 25 to 40 in good health. Sequenced sample: naive CD4+ T cells sorted from blood. This sample's subset: CD45RA+ positively selected.

The CDR3 DNA sequence: TGTGCCAGCAGTCCCGCAGACGGGGAGCAGTACTTC. As protein: CASSPADGEQYF. The chain combines TRBV11-3 with TRBJ2-7, with D uncertain. From germline, CDR1 is SGHNT and CDR2 YENEEA. V gave up 6 bases and J gave up 7 bases, with 13 bases separating them. The CDR3 length is 12 residues.